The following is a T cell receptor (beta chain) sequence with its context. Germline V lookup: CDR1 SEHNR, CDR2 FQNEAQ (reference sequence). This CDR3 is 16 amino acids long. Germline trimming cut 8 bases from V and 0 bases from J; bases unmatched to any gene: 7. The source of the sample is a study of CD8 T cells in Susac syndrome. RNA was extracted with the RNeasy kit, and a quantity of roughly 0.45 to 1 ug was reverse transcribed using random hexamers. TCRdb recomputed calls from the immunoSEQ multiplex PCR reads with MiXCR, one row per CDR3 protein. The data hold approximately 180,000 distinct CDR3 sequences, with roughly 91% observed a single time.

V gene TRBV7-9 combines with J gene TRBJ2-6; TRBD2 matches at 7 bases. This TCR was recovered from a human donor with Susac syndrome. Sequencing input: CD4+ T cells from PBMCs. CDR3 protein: CASGRGDSSGANVLTF. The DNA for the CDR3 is TGTGCCAGCGGCCGGGGGGATTCCTCTGGGGCCAACGTCCTGACTTTC.